Presented here are 28 T cell receptor beta chains from one specimen sequenced in a study of blood T cells in healthy people across ages. Using a J-beta primer mix together with a sample-barcoded 5' primer, a second PCR was run for about 6 to 11 cycles. TCRdb redid the calling of the 5' RACE reads with MiXCR, one entry per CDR3 protein. The repertoire holds around 1,900,000 distinct CDR3 sequences, with around 42% as singletons. What was sequenced was blood. The receptors come from a human donor in good health.

This clonotype was counted between two and nine times. This chain joins TRBV20-1 and TRBJ2-3; 10 bases match TRBD2. J lost 2 bases, V lost 5 bases, and 4 bases had no gene match. Germline CDR1 DFQATT, CDR2 SNEGSKA (reference sequence). This CDR3 has 14 amino acids. This chain's CDR3 is CSALAGGDTDTQYF. The CDR3 region has the DNA TGCAGTGCTTTAGCGGGGGGAGACACAGATACGCAGTATTTT.

This clonotype has just a few counts. The rearrangement links TRBV6-2 or TRBV6-3 to TRBJ1-2; TRBD1 is a possible D gene (6 bases). Germline V gene data show CDR1 as MNHEY and CDR2 as SVGEGT. V was cut by 11 bases and J by 0 bases, with 16 bases left in between. The CDR3 is 14 amino acids. DNA of the CDR3: TGTGCCTCCAGGGAGAGGGGGGCTAACTATGGCTACACCTTC. Protein: CASRERGANYGYTF.

This clonotype was detected once. Here the CDR3 reads CSARSLLGYEQFF. In DNA form, the CDR3 reads TGCAGTGCTAGGTCCCTACTTGGCTACGAGCAGTTCTTC. The genes are TRBV20-1 and TRBJ2-1; D is undetermined. The V gene lost 3 bases and the J gene lost 10 bases, with 16 bases spanning the gap. Looked up from germline, CDR1 is DFQATT and CDR2 is SNEGSKA (reference sequence). The CDR3 totals 13 residues.

The J gene is TRBJ2-3, the V gene TRBV18; TRBD2 is a possible D gene (6 bases). The CDR3 sequence is 14 residues long. Between the trimmed V and J ends, which lost 3 bases and 4 bases, there was a span of 11 bases. Germline assignment: CDR1 KGHSH and CDR2 LQKENI. The DNA of the CDR3 is TGTGCCAGCTCACCCGGGCAGCGGGCAGATACGCAGTATTTT. Residues: CASSPGQRADTQYF.

This clonotype has just a few counts. The V gene is TRBV12-3 or TRBV12-4, the J gene TRBJ1-4; a possible D gene is TRBD1 (6 bases). The CDR3 runs to 16 residues. V lost 5 bases, J lost 6 bases, and 19 bases lay in between. The CDR3 nucleotides read TGTGCCAGCAGTCTCCCGAACATGGGGGGCTATGAAAAACTGTTTTTT. Translation: CASSLPNMGGYEKLFF.

There are a few counts of this clonotype. The chain has TRBV15 and TRBJ2-5, with 9 bases that match TRBD2. V shed 6 bases, J shed 3 bases, and the junction held 5 bases outside the gene matches. CDR1 is LNHNV and CDR2 is YYDKDF in the germline V gene (reference sequence). This CDR3 contains 14 residues. CDR3 nucleotides: TGTGCCACCAGTGGGCTAGCGGGGAAAGAGACCCAGTACTTC. Encoded protein: CATSGLAGKETQYF.

This sequence joins TRBV11-3 and TRBJ2-1, with 10 bases aligning to TRBD1. The V gene's germline CDR1 is SGHNT and CDR2 YENEEA. The V and J ends lost 1 base and 5 bases, in that order; junction bases with no gene match: 8. The CDR3 has 17 amino acids. In nucleotides, the CDR3 is TGTGCCAGCAGCTTAGGCCCCGGGACAGGGGACAACAATGAGCAGTTCTTC. The encoded protein is CASSLGPGTGDNNEQFF.

There are a few counts of this clonotype. The chain employs TRBV20-1 and TRBJ2-1; D may be TRBD2 (7 bases). The J call is in doubt because the DNA end fits TRBJ2-7 better. This CDR3 region has 15 residues. The V gene's germline CDR1 is DFQATT and CDR2 SNEGSKA (reference sequence). CDR3 in amino acids: CSAREGGGSYNEQYF. For the CDR3, the DNA is TGCAGTGCTAGAGAAGGCGGGGGCTCCTACAATGAGCAGTACTTC.

This chain connects TRBV6-5 to TRBJ2-1, with 8 bases aligning to TRBD2. The germline gives CDR1 MNHEY, CDR2 SVGAGI. This CDR3 is 13 amino acids long. The ends lost 8 bases at V and 9 bases at J; junction bases unmatched: 9. The CDR3 DNA reads TGTGCCAGCGCTACCGGGGGGGCGGGTGAGCAGTTCTTC. This encodes CASATGGAGEQFF.

This chain uses TRBV12-3 or TRBV12-4 with TRBJ1-2; TRBD1 aligns across 8 bases. V dropped 6 bases and J dropped 5; count of bases not matched to a gene: 11. This CDR3 region has 15 residues. Written as DNA, the CDR3 is TGTGCCAGCAGACCGGGACAGGCTCCGCCTTATGGCTACACCTTC. Translating gives CASRPGQAPPYGYTF.

The V and J genes are TRBV9 and TRBJ1-6; possibly TRBD1 for D (6 bases). V dropped 3 bases and J dropped 0 bases, with 10 bases sitting between them. Germline CDR1 SGDLS, CDR2 YYNGEE. This CDR3 comprises 16 residues. In DNA, the CDR3 is TGTGCCAGCAGCGAGACAGGCCGCTCCTATAATTCACCCCTCCACTTT. Translation gives CASSETGRSYNSPLHF. The variable domain in full, with the rest retrieved from reference TRBV9 and TRBJ1-6, is DSGVTQTPKHLITATGQRVTLRCSPRSGDLSVYWYQQSLDQGLQFLIQYYNGEERAKGNILERFSAQQFPDLHSELNLSSLELGDSALYFCASSETGRSYNSPLHFGNGTRLTVT.

The CDR3 DNA is TGTGCCAGCAGTCCCACACCTCAGGGGGACTACACCTTC. It is translated as CASSPTPQGDYTF. V is TRBV12-3 or TRBV12-4 and J is TRBJ1-2; 7 nucleotides agree with TRBD1. The CDR3 has 13 residues. With 5 bases clipped from V and 10 bases from J, the junction kept 10 bases outside the gene matches.

The chain has TRBV20-1 and TRBJ1-4, with TRBD1 as a possible D gene (6 bases). This CDR3 has 15 amino acids. V shed 3 bases and J shed 6 bases, with 17 bases lying between them. Germline-derived CDR1 and CDR2 are DFQATT and SNEGSKA (reference sequence). CDR3 loop: CSARRGGPTHEKLFF. The DNA of the CDR3 is TGCAGTGCTAGGAGAGGGGGGCCCACTCATGAAAAACTGTTTTTT.

This clonotype has more than one count but fewer than ten. V is TRBV27 and J is TRBJ2-3, with TRBD1 as a possible D gene (6 bases). CDR3 size: 13 residues. Deletions cut 7 bases from V and 2 bases from J, with 10 bases between. The germline V gene has CDR1 MNHEY and CDR2 SMNVEV (reference sequence). CDR3 sequence reads: CASKGEYTDTQYF. The CDR3 DNA reads TGTGCCAGCAAGGGGGAATACACAGATACGCAGTATTTT.

The V and J genes are TRBV11-3 and TRBJ2-1; 13 bases are shared with TRBD2. The CDR3 is made up of 16 amino acids. Germline V gives CDR1 SGHNT, CDR2 YENEEA. V lost 4 bases and J lost 6; bases outside the gene matches: 6. CDR3 region: CASSSQLAGGINEQFF. The CDR3 nucleotides are TGTGCCAGCAGCTCTCAACTAGCGGGGGGGATCAATGAGCAGTTCTTC.

Concerning this clonotype itself: A read error may produce the germline difference seen at one junction end. The V call is TRBV24-1, the J call TRBJ2-1; tentatively, D is TRBD1 or TRBD2 (6 bases each). CDR1 is KGHDR, CDR2 SFDVKD, per germline. This CDR3 is built from 16 residues. CDR3 coding DNA: TGTGCCACCAGTGATGGCGGGACGGGACACTACAATGGGCAGTTCTTC. Protein product: CATSDGGTGHYNGQFF.

This clonotype occurred a few times. V is TRBV20-1 and J is TRBJ1-1; perhaps TRBD1 as D (5 bases). Trimming took 3 bases from V and 1 from J, leaving 15 bases between them. The CDR3 sequence is 15 residues long. In germline, CDR1 is DFQATT, CDR2 SNEGSKA (reference sequence). The CDR3 reads CSARIPRGGNTEAFF. The CDR3 DNA is TGCAGTGCTAGGATTCCCCGCGGGGGGAACACTGAAGCTTTCTTT.

The chain employs TRBV9 and TRBJ2-7, with 7 bases lining up with TRBD1. Losses at the gene ends were 1 base for V and 0 bases for J; bases not matched to a gene: 7. From germline, CDR1 is SGDLS and CDR2 YYNGEE. This CDR3 contains 16 residues. The CDR3 reads CASSVSPGTASYEQYF. The CDR3, as DNA: TGTGCCAGCAGCGTATCCCCCGGGACAGCCTCCTACGAGCAGTACTTC. Together with reference TRBV9 and TRBJ2-7, the CDR3 gives the full variable domain: DSGVTQTPKHLITATGQRVTLRCSPRSGDLSVYWYQQSLDQGLQFLIQYYNGEERAKGNILERFSAQQFPDLHSELNLSSLELGDSALYFCASSVSPGTASYEQYFGPGTRLTVT.

This clonotype was counted only a few times. Germline is not matched at one junction end, which may reflect a read error. The chain uses TRBV19 and TRBJ2-3, with D unclear. The germline CDR1 and CDR2 sequences are LNHDA and SQIVND (reference sequence). This CDR3 comprises 16 residues. The CDR3 here is CASSIFSGDSTDTQYF. The CDR3 region has the DNA TGTGCCAGTAGTATTTTCTCGGGTGATAGCACGGATACGCAGTATTTT.

J is TRBJ2-3 and V is TRBV24-1; a weak D match, TRBD1 (5 bases). The V gene lost 0 bases and the J gene lost 1 base, with 10 bases spanning the gap. Germline CDR1 reads KGHDR; CDR2 reads SFDVKD. This CDR3 has 16 amino acids. This CDR3 is CATSDLIGAGTDTQYF. CDR3 nucleotide sequence: TGTGCCACCAGTGATTTGATAGGGGCTGGCACAGATACGCAGTATTTT.

This chain joins TRBV9 and TRBJ2-5; 10 bases match TRBD2. The CDR3 has 16 residues. Germline assignment: CDR1 SGDLS and CDR2 YYNGEE. V was pared by 0 bases and J by 7 bases, with 9 bases of the junction left unmatched. CDR3: CASSVESSGGLGTQYF. DNA of the CDR3: TGTGCCAGCAGCGTAGAGTCTAGCGGGGGTCTGGGGACCCAGTACTTC.

About this clonotype itself: Since a much larger clone is just one base distant, this may be a read error. In this CDR3 the conserved last residue, phenylalanine or tryptophan, is missing, so a read error is likely. The chain recombines TRBV6-2 or TRBV6-3 with TRBJ1-1, with D possibly being TRBD1 (5 bases). Trimming removed 11 bases at V and 4 bases at J, with 17 bases between. Germline V gives CDR1 MNHEY, CDR2 SVGEGT. The CDR3 runs 13 residues. The CDR3 spells CASARGEVTEAFV. The CDR3 coding sequence is TGTGCCTCAGCCCGGGGCGAGGTCACTGAAGCTTTCGTT.

This chain uses TRBV29-1 with TRBJ2-7; tentative D call: TRBD1 (5 bases). V was cut by 4 bases and J by 2 bases, with 9 bases left in between. CDR1 and CDR2 from the germline V gene are SQVTM and ANQGSEA. The CDR3 extends over 12 amino acids. The CDR3 bases are TGCAGCGTTGCCCCAGGGACCTACGAGCAGTACTTC. Protein product: CSVAPGTYEQYF.

Concerning this clonotype: Compared with germline, one end of the junction differs, possibly owing to a read error. This sequence joins TRBV29-1 and TRBJ1-6, with unresolved D. Germline V gene lookup returns CDR1 SQVTM and CDR2 ANQGSEA. The CDR3 consists of 14 residues. The CDR3 nucleotides are TGCAGCGTTCGAGTGAGCTCCTATAGTTCACCCCTCCACTTT. Translated: CSVRVSSYSSPLHF.

This clonotype came up a few times. The junction departs from the called germline gene at one end, perhaps through a read error. This chain links TRBV6-5 with TRBJ1-2, with TRBD1 matching 8 bases. The CDR3 is 13 residues long. Per the germline V gene, CDR1 is MNHEY and CDR2 is SVGAGI. CDR3 in amino acids: CASRRQGNYGHTF. In DNA form, the CDR3 reads TGTGCCAGCAGACGACAGGGGAACTATGGCCACACCTTC.

The chain carries TRBV5-1 and TRBJ2-7; unclear D gene. Trimming cost V 7 bases and J 3 bases, with 11 bases left between them. Germline values: CDR1 SGHRS, CDR2 YFSETQ. CDR3 length: 12 residues. The CDR3 here is CASRAENYEQYF. Here the CDR3 DNA reads TGCGCCAGCCGGGCCGAAAACTACGAGCAGTACTTC.

V and J are TRBV20-1 and TRBJ2-3; D gene ambiguous. There are 16 residues in the CDR3. Looked up from germline, CDR1 is DFQATT and CDR2 is SNEGSKA (reference sequence). With 2 bases removed from V and 0 bases from J, the gap between germline ends came to 15 bases. CDR3 region: CSARSPWTGSTDTQYF. CDR3 sequence (DNA): TGCAGTGCTAGATCACCCTGGACCGGGAGCACAGATACGCAGTATTTT.

This clonotype was detected ten times or more. The chain links TRBV24-1 to TRBJ2-6, with 7 bases lining up with TRBD1. The CDR3 covers 15 residues. The junction had 1 base not matched to a gene; V was cut back by 4 bases and J by 2 bases. From germline, CDR1 is KGHDR and CDR2 SFDVKD. CDR3 region: CATSEGGAGANVLTF. CDR3 DNA: TGTGCCACCAGTGAAGGGGGCGCTGGGGCCAACGTCCTGACTTTC.